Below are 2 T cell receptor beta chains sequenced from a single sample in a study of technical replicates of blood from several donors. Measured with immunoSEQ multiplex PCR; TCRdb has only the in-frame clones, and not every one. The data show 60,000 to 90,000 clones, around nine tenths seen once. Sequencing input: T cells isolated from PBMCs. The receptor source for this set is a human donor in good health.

CDR3: CSVYRDYEQYF. The CDR3 DNA follows: TGCAGCGTTTACAGAGACTACGAGCAGTACTTC. This rearrangement joins TRBV29-1 to TRBJ2-7, with D unclear. Deletions cut 5 bases from V and 3 bases from J, with 8 bases between. This CDR3 is built from 11 residues. CDR1 SQVTM and CDR2 ANQGSEA come from the germline V gene.

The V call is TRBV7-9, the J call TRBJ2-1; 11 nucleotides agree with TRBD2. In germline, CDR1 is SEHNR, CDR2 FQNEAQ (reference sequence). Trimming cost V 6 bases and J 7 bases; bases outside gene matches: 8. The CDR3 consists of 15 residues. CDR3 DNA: TGTGCCAGCAGTCAACTAGCGGGAGTCGGAAATGAGCAGTTCTTC. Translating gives CASSQLAGVGNEQFF.